This record concerns one T cell receptor (beta chain) sequence. The antigen is undetermined. This CDR3 spans 17 amino acids. J was trimmed by 5 bases and V by 0 bases; bases with no gene match: 8. Germline CDR1 and CDR2: SGDLS and YYNGEE. Unstimulated regulatory T cells (CD4+CD25+CD127-), CD4+CD25- non-regulatory cells, CD4 and CD8 cells were FACS-sorted from thawed PBMCs. This table comes from immunoSEQ multiplex PCR, and its TCRdb copy is limited to in-frame clones, with some not included. The table lists about 100,000 clones, around 89% of them singletons. The data originate from a study of Tregs in tolerant kidney transplant recipients. Regarding the study as a whole: Donor-specific Treg expansion exceeded global Treg expansion in tolerant patients, suggesting antigen drive. Expanding Tregs on activated donor B cells appeared to best identify donor-specific TCRbeta clones. Biological reproducibility was not directly addressed in this study.

The sample in question was CD4+ T cells from blood, obtained before the transplant. This clonotype was sampled from a human donor who received a combined kidney and bone marrow transplant. V usage is TRBV9 and J usage is TRBJ2-5, with TRBD2 matching over 12 bases. The CDR3 protein is CASSVEASGGARETQYF. The CDR3 bases are TGTGCCAGCAGCGTAGAAGCTAGCGGGGGGGCCAGGGAGACCCAGTACTTC. Full variable domain (outside the CDR3, taken from reference TRBV9 and TRBJ2-5): DSGVTQTPKHLITATGQRVTLRCSPRSGDLSVYWYQQSLDQGLQFLIQYYNGEERAKGNILERFSAQQFPDLHSELNLSSLELGDSALYFCASSVEASGGARETQYFGPGTRLLVL.